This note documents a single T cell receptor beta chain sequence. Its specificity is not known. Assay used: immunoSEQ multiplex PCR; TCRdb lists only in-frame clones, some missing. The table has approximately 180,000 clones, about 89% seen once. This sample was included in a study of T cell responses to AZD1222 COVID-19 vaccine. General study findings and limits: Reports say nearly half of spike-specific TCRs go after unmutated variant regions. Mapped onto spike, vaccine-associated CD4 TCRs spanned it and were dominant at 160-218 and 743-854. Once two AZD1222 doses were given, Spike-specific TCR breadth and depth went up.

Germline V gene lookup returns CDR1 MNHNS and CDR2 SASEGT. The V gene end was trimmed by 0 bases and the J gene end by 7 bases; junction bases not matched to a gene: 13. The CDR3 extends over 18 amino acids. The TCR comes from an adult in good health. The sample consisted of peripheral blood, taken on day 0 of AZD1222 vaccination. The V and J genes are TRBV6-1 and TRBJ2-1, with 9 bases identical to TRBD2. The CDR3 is CASSEAPTREGPQNEQFF. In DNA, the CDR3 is TGTGCCAGCAGTGAAGCGCCGACGCGGGAGGGCCCGCAAAATGAGCAGTTCTTC.